What follows describes a single TCR beta chain. Its cognate antigen is unknown. This record belongs to a study of response to subunit inactivated influenza vaccine. Study-wide findings and caveats: Authors suggested that a seasonal influenza vaccination recruits few new T cells each time.

TCRdb passed the RT-PCR reads through MiXCR, listing each CDR3 protein once. In the table there are hundreds of thousands of distinct CDR3 sequences, approximately 12% of which are singletons. The sample here was PBMCs from blood, taken on the day of vaccination. The sequence derives from a man aged 45-65 years who received an inactivated influenza vaccine.

CDR3 in amino acids: CASSSEGTRTTQYF. In DNA form, the CDR3 reads TGCGCCAGCAGCTCCGAGGGTACCAGAACGACCCAGTACTTC. V gene TRBV5-1 combines with J gene TRBJ2-5; D perhaps matches TRBD2 (5 bases). V gave up 3 bases and J gave up 7 bases, with 16 bases separating them. In germline, CDR1 is SGHRS, CDR2 YFSETQ. This CDR3 comprises 14 residues.